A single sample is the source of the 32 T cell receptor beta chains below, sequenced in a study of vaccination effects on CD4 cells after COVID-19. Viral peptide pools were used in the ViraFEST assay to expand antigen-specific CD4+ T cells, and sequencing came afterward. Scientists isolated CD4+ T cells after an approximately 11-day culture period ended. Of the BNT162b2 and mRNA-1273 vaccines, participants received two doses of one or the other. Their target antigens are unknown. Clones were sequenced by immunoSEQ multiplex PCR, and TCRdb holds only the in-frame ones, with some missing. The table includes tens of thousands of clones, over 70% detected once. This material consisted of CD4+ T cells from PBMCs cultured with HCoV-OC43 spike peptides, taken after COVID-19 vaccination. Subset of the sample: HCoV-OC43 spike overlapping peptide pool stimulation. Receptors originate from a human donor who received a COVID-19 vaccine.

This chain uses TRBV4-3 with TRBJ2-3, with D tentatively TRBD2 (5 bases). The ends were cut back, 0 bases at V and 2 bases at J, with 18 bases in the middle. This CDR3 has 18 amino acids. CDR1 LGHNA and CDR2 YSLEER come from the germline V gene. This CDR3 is CASSQDPRTGLNTDTQYF. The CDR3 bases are TGCGCCAGCAGCCAAGACCCTCGGACGGGGTTGAACACAGATACGCAGTATTTT.

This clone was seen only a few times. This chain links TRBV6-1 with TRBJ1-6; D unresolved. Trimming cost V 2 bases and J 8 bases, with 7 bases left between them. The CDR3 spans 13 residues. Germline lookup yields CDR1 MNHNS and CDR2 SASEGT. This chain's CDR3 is CASSEQRDSPLHF. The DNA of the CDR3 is TGTGCCAGCAGTGAACAGAGGGATTCACCCCTCCACTTT.

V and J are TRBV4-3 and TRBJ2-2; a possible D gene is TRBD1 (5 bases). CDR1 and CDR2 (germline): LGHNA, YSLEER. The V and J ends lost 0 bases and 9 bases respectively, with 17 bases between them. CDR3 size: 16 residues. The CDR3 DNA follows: TGCGCCAGCAGCCAAGATTTCAGGGCAACAGGCCGGGAGCTGTTTTTT. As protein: CASSQDFRATGRELFF.

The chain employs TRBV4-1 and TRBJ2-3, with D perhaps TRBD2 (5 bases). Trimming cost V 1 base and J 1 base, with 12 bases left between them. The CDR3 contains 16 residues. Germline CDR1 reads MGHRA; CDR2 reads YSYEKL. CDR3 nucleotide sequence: TGCGCCAGCAGCCAAGTCCCGGGGTTTGGCACAGATACGCAGTATTTT. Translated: CASSQVPGFGTDTQYF.

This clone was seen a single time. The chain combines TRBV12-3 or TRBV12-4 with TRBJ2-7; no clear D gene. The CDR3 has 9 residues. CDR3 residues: CASSLRLHV. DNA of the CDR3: TGTGCCAGCAGTTTAAGGCTGCACGTC.

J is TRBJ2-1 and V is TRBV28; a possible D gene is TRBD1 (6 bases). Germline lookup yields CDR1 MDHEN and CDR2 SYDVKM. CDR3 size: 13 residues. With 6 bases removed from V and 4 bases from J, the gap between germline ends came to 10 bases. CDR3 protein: CASRKDSYNEQFF. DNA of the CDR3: TGTGCCAGCAGGAAGGACAGTTACAATGAGCAGTTCTTC.

The CDR3 DNA follows: TGCGCCAGCAGCCAAGATCTTCTTTTGACTAGGCAGGGCGGCCAGCCCCAGCATTTT. Translation gives CASSQDLLLTRQGGQPQHF. The gene calls are TRBV4-3 and TRBJ1-5; TRBD1 might be the D (5 bases). Germline values: CDR1 LGHNA, CDR2 YSLEER. The CDR3 totals 19 residues. Trimming took off 0 bases at V and 7 bases at J, with 25 bases between the two ends.

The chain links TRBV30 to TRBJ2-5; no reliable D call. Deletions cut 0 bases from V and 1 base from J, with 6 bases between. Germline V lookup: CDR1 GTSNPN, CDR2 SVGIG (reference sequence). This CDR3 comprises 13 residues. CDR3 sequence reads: CAWSVVAQETQYF. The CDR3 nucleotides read TGTGCCTGGAGTGTAGTAGCCCAAGAGACCCAGTACTTC.

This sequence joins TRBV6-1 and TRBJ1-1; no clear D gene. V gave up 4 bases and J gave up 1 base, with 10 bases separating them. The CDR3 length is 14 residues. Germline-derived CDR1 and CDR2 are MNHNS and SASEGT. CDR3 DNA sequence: TGTGCCAGCAGTGGAGCACGTCGGAACACTGAAGCTTTCTTT. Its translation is CASSGARRNTEAFF.

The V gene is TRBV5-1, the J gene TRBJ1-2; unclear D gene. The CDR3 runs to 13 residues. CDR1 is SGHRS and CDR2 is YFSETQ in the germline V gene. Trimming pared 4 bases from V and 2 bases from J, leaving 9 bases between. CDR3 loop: CASSMGANYGYTF. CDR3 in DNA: TGCGCCAGCAGCATGGGTGCAAACTATGGCTACACCTTC.

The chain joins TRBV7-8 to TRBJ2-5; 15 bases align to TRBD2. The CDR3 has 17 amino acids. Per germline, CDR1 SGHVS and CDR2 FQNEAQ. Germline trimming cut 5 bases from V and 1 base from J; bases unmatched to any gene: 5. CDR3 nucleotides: TGTGCCAGCAGCCGGACTAGCGGGGGGGGGACCCAAGAGACCCAGTACTTC. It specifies CASSRTSGGGTQETQYF.

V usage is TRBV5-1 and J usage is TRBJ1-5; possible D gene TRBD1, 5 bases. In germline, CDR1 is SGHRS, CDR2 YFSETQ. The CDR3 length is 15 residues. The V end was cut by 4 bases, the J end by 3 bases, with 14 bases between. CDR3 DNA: TGCGCCAGCAGCCCGGACGGGGGTTTCAATCAGCCCCAGCATTTT. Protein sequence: CASSPDGGFNQPQHF.

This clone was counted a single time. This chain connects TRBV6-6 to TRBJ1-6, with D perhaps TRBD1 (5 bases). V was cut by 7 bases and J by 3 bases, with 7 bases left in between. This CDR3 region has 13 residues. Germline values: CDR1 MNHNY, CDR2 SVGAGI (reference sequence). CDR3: CASMGHYNSPLHF. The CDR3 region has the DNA TGTGCCAGCATGGGGCACTATAATTCACCCCTCCACTTT.

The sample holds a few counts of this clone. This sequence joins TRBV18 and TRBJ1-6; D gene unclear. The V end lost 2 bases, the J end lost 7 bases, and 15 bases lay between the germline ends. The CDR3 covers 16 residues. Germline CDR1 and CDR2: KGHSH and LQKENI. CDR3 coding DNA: TGTGCCAGCTCACCATTCGATGGAGACGGAAATTCACCCCTCCACTTT. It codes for CASSPFDGDGNSPLHF.

This chain's CDR3 is CAISRGGATDTQYF. The CDR3 region has the DNA TGTGCCATCTCTAGGGGCGGGGCCACAGATACGCAGTATTTT. The chain combines TRBV19 with TRBJ2-3; tentative D call: TRBD2 (6 bases). The V end was cut by 10 bases, the J end by 2 bases, with 16 bases between. Germline assignment: CDR1 LNHDA and CDR2 SQIVND (reference sequence). This CDR3 region has 14 residues.

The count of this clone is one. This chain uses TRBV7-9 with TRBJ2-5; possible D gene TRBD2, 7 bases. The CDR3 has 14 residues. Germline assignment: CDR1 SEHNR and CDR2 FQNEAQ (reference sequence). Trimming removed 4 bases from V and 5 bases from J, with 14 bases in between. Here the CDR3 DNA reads TGTGCCAGCAGCTGGGGGGGGGCGAGGGAGACCCAGTACTTC. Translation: CASSWGGARETQYF.

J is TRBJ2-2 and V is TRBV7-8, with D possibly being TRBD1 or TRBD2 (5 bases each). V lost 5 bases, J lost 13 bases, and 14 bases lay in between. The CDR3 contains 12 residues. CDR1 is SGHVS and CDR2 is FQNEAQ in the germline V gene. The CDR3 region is CASSLRVSGLFF. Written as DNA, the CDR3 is TGTGCCAGCAGCCTCAGGGTCAGCGGGCTGTTTTTT.

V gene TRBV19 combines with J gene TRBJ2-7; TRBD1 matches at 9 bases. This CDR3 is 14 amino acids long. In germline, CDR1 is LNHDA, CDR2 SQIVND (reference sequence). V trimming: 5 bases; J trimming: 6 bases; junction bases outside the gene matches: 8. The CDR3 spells CASSPGQGSTEQYV. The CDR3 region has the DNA TGTGCCAGTAGTCCAGGACAGGGGTCCACCGAGCAGTACGTC.

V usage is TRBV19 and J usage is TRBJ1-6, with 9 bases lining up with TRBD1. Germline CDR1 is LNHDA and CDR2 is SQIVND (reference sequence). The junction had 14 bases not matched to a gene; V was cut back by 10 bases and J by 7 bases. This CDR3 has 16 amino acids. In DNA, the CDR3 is TGTGCCACACACGACCCGTTCGGACAGGGGAATTCACCCCTCCACTTT. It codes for CATHDPFGQGNSPLHF.

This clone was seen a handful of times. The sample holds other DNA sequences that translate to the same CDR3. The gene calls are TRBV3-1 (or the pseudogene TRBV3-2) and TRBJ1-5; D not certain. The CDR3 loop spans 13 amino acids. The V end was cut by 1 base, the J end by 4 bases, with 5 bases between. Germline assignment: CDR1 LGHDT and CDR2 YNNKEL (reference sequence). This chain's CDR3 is CASSQVGNQPQHF. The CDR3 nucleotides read TGTGCCAGCAGCCAAGTAGGGAATCAGCCCCAGCATTTT.

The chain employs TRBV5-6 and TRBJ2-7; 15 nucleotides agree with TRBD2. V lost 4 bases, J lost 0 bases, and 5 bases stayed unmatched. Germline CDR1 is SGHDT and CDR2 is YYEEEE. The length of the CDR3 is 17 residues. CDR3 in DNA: TGTGCCAGCAGCGCCGGACTAGCGGGGGGGCCCTCCTACGAGCAGTACGTC. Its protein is CASSAGLAGGPSYEQYV.

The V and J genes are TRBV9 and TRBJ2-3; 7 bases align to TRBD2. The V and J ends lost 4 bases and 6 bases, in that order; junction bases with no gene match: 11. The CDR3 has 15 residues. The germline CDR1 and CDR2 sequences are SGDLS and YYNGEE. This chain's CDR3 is CASSPNGGSGDTQYF. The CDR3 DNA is TGTGCCAGCAGCCCCAACGGGGGGTCAGGGGATACGCAGTATTTT.

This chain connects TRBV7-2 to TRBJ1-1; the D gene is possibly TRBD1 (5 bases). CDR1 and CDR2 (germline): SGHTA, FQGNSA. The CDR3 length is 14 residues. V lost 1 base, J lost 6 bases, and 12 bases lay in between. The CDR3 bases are TGTGCCAGCAGCTTAGTGCGCAGGGATGCTGAAGCTTTCTTT. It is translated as CASSLVRRDAEAFF.

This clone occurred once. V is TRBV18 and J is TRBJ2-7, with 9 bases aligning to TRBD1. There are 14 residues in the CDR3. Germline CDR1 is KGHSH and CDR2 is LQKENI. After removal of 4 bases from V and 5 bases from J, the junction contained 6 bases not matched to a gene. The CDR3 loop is CASSRSGTGNEQYV. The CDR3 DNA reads TGTGCCAGCTCACGTTCCGGGACAGGGAACGAGCAGTACGTC.

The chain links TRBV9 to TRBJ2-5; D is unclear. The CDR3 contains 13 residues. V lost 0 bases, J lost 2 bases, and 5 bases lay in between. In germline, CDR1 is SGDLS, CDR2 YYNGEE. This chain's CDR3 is CASSVGGQETQYF. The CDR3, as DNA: TGTGCCAGCAGCGTAGGAGGACAAGAGACCCAGTACTTC.

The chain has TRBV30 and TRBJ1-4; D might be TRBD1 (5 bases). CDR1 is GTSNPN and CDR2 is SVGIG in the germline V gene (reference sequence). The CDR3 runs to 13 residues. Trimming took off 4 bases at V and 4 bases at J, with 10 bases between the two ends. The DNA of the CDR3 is TGTGCCTGGACCCCGGGGGGTAATGAAAAACTGTTTTTT. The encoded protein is CAWTPGGNEKLFF.

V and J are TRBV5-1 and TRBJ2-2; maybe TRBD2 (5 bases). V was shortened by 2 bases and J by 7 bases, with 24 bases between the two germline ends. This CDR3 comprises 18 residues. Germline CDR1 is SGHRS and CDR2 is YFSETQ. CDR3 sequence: CASSFSVQAPPLGGELFF. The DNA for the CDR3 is TGCGCCAGCAGCTTTAGCGTTCAGGCCCCCCCTTTGGGCGGGGAGCTGTTTTTT.

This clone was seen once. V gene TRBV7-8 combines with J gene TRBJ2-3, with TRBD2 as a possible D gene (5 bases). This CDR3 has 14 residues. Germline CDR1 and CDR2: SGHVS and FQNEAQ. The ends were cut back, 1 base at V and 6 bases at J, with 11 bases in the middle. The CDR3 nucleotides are TGTGCCAGCAGCTTAGTTTCCGGGGAGGATACGCAGTATTTT. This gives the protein CASSLVSGEDTQYF.

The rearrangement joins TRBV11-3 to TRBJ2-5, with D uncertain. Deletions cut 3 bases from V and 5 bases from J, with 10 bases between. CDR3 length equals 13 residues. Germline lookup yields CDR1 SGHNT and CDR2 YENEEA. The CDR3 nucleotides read TGTGCCAGCAGCTTTAACGGCCGGGAGACCCAGTACTTC. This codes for CASSFNGRETQYF.

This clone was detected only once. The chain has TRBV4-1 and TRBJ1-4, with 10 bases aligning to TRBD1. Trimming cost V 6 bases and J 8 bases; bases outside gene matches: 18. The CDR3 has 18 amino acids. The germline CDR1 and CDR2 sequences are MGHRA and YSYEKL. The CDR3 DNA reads TGCGCCAGCAGGGCAGTGACAGGGGGCGGGTCGGGGCGAGAAAAACTGTTTTTT. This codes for CASRAVTGGGSGREKLFF.

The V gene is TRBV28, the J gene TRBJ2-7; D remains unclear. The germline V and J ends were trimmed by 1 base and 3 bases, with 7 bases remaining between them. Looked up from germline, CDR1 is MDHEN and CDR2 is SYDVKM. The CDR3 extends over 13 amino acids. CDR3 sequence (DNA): TGTGCCAGCAGTTTATCTACGCTCTACGAGCAGTACGTC. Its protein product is CASSLSTLYEQYV.

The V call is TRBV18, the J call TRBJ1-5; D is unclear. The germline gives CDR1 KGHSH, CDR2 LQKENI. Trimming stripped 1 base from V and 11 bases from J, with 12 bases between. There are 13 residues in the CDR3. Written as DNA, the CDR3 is TGTGCCAGCTCACCACTTGAATCTGGGGCCCAGCATTTT. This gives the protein CASSPLESGAQHF.